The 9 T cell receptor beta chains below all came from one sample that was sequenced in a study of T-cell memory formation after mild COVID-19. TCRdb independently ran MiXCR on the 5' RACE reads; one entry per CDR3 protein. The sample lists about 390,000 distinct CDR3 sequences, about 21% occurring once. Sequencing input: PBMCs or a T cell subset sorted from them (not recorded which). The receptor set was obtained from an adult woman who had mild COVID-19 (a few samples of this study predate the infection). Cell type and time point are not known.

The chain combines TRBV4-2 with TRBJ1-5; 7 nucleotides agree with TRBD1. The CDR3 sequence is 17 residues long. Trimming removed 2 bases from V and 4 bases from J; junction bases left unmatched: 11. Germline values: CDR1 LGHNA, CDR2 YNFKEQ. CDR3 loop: CASSQRGGGEANQPQHF. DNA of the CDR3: TGTGCCAGCAGCCAAAGGGGAGGGGGCGAAGCGAATCAGCCCCAGCATTTT.

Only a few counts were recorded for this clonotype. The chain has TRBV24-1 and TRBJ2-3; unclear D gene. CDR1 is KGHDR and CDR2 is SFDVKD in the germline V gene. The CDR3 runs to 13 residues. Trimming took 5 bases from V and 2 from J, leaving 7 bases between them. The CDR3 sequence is CATSVDITDTQYF. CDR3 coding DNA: TGTGCCACCAGTGTCGACATCACAGATACGCAGTATTTT.

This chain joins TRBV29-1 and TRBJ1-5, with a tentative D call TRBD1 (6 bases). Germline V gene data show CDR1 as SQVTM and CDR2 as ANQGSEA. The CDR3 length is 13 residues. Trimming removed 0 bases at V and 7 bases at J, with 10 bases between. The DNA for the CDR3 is TGCAGCGTTGAAGAGGGGGGGGCCCAGCCCCAGCATTTT. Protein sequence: CSVEEGGAQPQHF.

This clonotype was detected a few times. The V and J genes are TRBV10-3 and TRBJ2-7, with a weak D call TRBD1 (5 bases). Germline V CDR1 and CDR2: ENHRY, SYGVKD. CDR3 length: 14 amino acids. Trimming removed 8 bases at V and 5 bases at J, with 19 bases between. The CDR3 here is CAIAPQGTVDEQYF. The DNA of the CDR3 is TGTGCCATCGCCCCCCAGGGAACAGTCGACGAGCAGTACTTC.

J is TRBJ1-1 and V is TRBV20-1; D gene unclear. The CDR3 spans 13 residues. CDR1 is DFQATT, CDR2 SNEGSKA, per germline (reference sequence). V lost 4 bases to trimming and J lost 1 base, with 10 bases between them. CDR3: CSATLSWNTEAFF. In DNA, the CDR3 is TGCAGTGCTACTTTGTCCTGGAACACTGAAGCTTTCTTT.

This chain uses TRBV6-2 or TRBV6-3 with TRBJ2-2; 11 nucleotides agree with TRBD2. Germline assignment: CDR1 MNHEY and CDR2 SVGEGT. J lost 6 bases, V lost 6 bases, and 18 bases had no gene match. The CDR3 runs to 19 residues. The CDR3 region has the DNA TGTGCCAGCAGGGTTATTCGCCGTAGCGGGAGGGACAAAGCCGGGGAGCTGTTTTTT. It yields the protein CASRVIRRSGRDKAGELFF.

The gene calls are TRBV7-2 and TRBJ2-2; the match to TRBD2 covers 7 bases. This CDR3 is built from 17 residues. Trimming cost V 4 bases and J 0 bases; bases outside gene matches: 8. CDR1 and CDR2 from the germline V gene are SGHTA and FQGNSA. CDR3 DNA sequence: TGTGCCAGCAGCTCCCACCGGACTAGGTCGAACACCGGGGAGCTGTTTTTT. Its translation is CASSSHRTRSNTGELFF. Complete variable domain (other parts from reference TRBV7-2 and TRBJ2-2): GAGVSQSPSNKVTEKGKDVELRCDPISGHTALYWYRQSLGQGLEFLIYFQGNSAPDKSGLPSDRFSAERTGGSVSTLTIQRTQQEDSAVYLCASSSHRTRSNTGELFFGEGSRLTVL.

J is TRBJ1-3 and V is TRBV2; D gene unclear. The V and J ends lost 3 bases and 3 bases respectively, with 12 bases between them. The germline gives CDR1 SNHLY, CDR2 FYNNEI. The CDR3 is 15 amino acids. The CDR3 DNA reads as TGTGCCAGCAGTGATGAATCGGGCTTTGGAAACACCATATATTTT. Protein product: CASSDESGFGNTIYF. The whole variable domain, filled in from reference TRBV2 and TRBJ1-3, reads EPEVTQTPSHQVTQMGQEVILRCVPISNHLYFYWYRQILGQKVEFLVSFYNNEISEKSEIFDDQFSVERPDGSNFTLKIRSTKLEDSAMYFCASSDESGFGNTIYFGEGSWLTVV.

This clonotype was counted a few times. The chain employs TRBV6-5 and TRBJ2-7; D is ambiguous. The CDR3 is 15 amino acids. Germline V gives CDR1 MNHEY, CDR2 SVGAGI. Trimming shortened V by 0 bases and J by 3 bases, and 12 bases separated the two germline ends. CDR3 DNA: TGTGCCAGCAGTTACTCGAGGCGCGGAGACTACGAGCAGTACTTC. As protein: CASSYSRRGDYEQYF.